Shown below are 4 T cell receptor beta chains from a single sample sequenced in a study of blood T cell repertoires in COVID-19. The table came from immunoSEQ multiplex PCR; TCRdb's copy has only in-frame clones and leaves some out. This sample yields 40,000 to 55,000 clones, of which approximately 82% are seen a single time; about 6% belongs to the top ten. Sequencing was done on a sample of PBMCs or T cells enriched from blood (not recorded which). Receptors were obtained from a woman in her 50s with acute COVID-19.

This chain connects TRBV27 to TRBJ2-5; weak D call: TRBD1 (5 bases). This CDR3 is 12 amino acids long. Germline loops: CDR1 MNHEY, CDR2 SMNVEV (reference sequence). V lost 5 bases to trimming and J lost 7 bases, with 11 bases between them. Here the CDR3 reads CASSKERGTQYF. The CDR3 DNA follows: TGTGCCAGCAGTAAGGAAAGGGGGACCCAGTACTTC.

In DNA, the CDR3 is TGTGCCAGCATCCAGGGTGGCCCCTTCTATGGCTACACCTTC. Translated: CASIQGGPFYGYTF. The chain has TRBV19 and TRBJ1-2; D might be TRBD1 (5 bases). Germline V gene lookup returns CDR1 LNHDA and CDR2 SQIVND (reference sequence). This CDR3 has 14 amino acids. V gave up 9 bases and J gave up 4 bases, with 18 bases separating them.

The chain combines TRBV5-5 with TRBJ1-2; maybe TRBD1 (5 bases). CDR1 is SGHKS and CDR2 is YYEKEE in the germline V gene (reference sequence). The V and J ends lost 0 bases and 3 bases respectively, with 9 bases between them. CDR3 size: 14 residues. CDR3 sequence reads: CASSLVQGHYGYTF. The CDR3 bases are TGTGCCAGCAGCTTGGTTCAGGGCCACTATGGCTACACCTTC.

Only a few counts were recorded for this clone. The V call is TRBV6-5, the J call TRBJ1-5; no clear D. The CDR3 runs 13 residues. Per the germline V gene, CDR1 is MNHEY and CDR2 is SVGAGI. Trimming shortened V by 0 bases and J by 6 bases, and 6 bases separated the two germline ends. CDR3 in DNA: TGTGCCAGCAGTTACTCGAACTTTCAGCCCCAGCATTTT. As protein: CASSYSNFQPQHF.